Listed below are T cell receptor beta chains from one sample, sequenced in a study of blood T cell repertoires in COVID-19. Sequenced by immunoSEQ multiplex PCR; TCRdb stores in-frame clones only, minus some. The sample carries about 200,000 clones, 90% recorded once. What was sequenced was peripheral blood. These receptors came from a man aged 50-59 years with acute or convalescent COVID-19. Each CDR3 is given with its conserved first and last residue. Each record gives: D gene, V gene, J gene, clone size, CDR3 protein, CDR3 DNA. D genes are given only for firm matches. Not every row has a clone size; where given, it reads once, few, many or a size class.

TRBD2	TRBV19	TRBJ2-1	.	CASSWKAGGYNEQFF	TGTGCCAGTAGTTGGAAAGCGGGGGGATACAATGAGCAGTTCTTC
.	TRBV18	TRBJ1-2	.	CASSAGVPGPYGYTF	TGTGCCAGCTCGGCGGGGGTACCGGGGCCGTATGGCTACACCTTC
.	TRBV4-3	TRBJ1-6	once	CASSQETVGSPLHF	TGCGCCAGCAGCCAAGAAACAGTCGGTTCACCCCTCCACTTT
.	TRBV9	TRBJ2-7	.	CASSVEGSETKQYF	TGTGCCAGCAGCGTAGAAGGGAGCGAGACAAAGCAGTACTTC
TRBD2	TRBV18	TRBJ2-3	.	CASSTLAGGTDTQYF	TGTGCCAGCTCCACACTAGCGGGGGGCACAGATACGCAGTATTTT
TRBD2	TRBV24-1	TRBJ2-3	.	CATSDSSGRARDTQYF	TGTGCCACCAGTGATTCCAGCGGGAGGGCCAGAGATACGCAGTATTTT
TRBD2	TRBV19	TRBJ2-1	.	CASSVLGGVKSYNEQFF	TGTGCCAGTAGTGTTCTTGGGGGGGTAAAGTCCTACAATGAGCAGTTCTTC
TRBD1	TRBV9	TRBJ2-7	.	CASSVAPGTGGYEQYF	TGTGCCAGCAGCGTAGCCCCGGGGACAGGAGGCTACGAGCAGTACTTC
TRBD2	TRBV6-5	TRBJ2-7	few	CASGGGWPYEQYF	TGTGCCAGCGGGGGGGGTTGGCCCTACGAGCAGTACTTC
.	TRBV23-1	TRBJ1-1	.	CARGRRWNTEAFF	TGCGCCAGAGGCCGGAGATGGAACACTGAAGCTTTCTTT
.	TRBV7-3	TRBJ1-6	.	CASFGPGAGGPLHF	TGTGCCAGCTTCGGGCCCGGGGCGGGGGGGCCCCTCCACTTT
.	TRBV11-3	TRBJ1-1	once	CASSRTVDTEAFF	TGTGCCAGCAGCAGGACAGTAGACACTGAAGCTTTCTTT
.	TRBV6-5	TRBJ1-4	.	CASSYSLTANEKLFF	TGTGCCAGCAGTTACTCGTTGACAGCTAATGAAAAACTGTTTTTT
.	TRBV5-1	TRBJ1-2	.	CASSFEGGGDYGYTF	TGCGCCAGCAGCTTCGAAGGCGGGGGAGACTATGGCTACACCTTC
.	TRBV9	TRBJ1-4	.	CASSPRREEGVEEKLFF	TGTGCCAGCAGCCCCCGTAGAGAGGAGGGCGTAGAGGAAAAACTGTTTTTT
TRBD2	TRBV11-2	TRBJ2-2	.	CASSIAGGPAGELFF	TGTGCCAGCAGTATAGCGGGGGGGCCGGCCGGGGAGCTGTTTTTT
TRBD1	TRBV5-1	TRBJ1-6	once	CASSLAGQAGNSPLHF	TGCGCCAGCAGCTTGGCGGGACAGGCGGGAAATTCACCCCTCCACTTT
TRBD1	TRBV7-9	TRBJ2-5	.	CASSSWTGQETQYF	TGTGCCAGCAGCTCGTGGACAGGCCAAGAGACCCAGTACTTC
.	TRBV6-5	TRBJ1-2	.	CASSSLQGGAYGYTF	TGTGCCAGCAGTTCCCTACAGGGTGGAGCCTATGGCTACACCTTC
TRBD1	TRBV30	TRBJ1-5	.	CAWSRGQGKWGQPQHF	TGTGCCTGGAGCCGCGGACAGGGGAAATGGGGTCAGCCCCAGCATTTT
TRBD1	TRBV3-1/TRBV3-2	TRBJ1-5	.	CASSRAGTGANQPQHF	TGTGCCAGCAGCCGCGCCGGGACAGGGGCCAATCAGCCCCAGCATTTT
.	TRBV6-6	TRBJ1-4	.	CASSYAGYNEKLFF	TGTGCCAGCAGTTACGCCGGGTATAATGAAAAACTGTTTTTT
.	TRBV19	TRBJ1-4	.	CASNTGLPNEKLFF	TGTGCCAGTAACACAGGGCTCCCTAATGAAAAACTGTTTTTT
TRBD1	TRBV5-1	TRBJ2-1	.	CASSLVGGAYNEQFF	TGCGCCAGCAGCTTGGTAGGGGGCGCATACAATGAGCAGTTCTTC
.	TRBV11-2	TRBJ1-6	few	CASSLIQGNSPLHF	TGTGCCAGCAGCTTAATTCAGGGGAATTCACCCCTCCACTTT
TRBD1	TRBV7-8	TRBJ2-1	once	CASSPQGAGNEQFF	TGTGCCAGCAGCCCACAGGGGGCGGGCAATGAGCAGTTCTTC
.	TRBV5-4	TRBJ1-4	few	CASSLGGRNEKLFF	TGTGCCAGCAGCTTGGGAGGGAGAAATGAAAAACTGTTTTTT
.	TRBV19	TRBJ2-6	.	CASSIGLPSGANVLTF	TGTGCCAGTAGTATAGGACTCCCCTCTGGGGCCAACGTCCTGACTTTC
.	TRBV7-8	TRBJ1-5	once	CASSLDQGSNQPQHF	TGTGCCAGCAGCTTAGATCAGGGAAGCAATCAGCCCCAGCATTTT
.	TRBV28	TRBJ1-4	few	CASSLTRSNEKLFF	TGTGCCAGCAGTTTAACGAGATCGAATGAAAAACTGTTTTTT
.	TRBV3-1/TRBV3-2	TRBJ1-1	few	CASSPHTGMAEAFF	TGTGCCAGCAGCCCTCACACAGGGATGGCTGAAGCTTTCTTT
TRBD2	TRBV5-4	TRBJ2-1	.	CASSVETSGVYNEQFF	TGTGCCAGCAGTGTCGAGACTAGCGGGGTCTACAATGAGCAGTTCTTC
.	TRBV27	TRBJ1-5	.	CASSLKYRGGSGPQHF	TGTGCCAGCAGTTTAAAGTATCGTGGCGGCTCCGGGCCCCAGCATTTT
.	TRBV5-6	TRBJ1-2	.	CASSYTGLDYGYTF	TGTGCCAGCAGCTATACAGGGCTGGACTATGGCTACACCTTC